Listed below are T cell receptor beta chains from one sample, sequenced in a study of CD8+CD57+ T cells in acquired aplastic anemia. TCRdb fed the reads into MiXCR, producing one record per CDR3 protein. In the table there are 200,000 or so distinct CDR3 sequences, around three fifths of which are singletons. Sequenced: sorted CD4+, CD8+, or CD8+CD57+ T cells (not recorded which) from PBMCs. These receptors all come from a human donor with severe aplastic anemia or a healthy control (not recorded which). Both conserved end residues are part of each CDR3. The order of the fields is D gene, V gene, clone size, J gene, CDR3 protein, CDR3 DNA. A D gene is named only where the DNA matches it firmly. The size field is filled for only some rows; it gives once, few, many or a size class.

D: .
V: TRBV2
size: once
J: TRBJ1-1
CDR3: CASSERRLNTEAFF
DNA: TGTGCCAGCAGTGAACGGCGGTTGAACACTGAAGCTTTCTTT

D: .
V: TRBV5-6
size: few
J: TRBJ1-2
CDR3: CASSLERTAYGYTF
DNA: TGTGCCAGCAGCTTGGAACGGACAGCCTATGGCTACACCTTC

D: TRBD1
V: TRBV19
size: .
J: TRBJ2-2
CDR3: CASSMRDRGRTGELFF
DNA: TGTGCCAGTAGTATGAGGGACAGGGGACGCACCGGGGAGCTGTTTTTT

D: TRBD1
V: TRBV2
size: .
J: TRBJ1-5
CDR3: CASSTGVSNQPQHF
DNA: TGTGCCAGCAGCACAGGGGTTAGCAATCAGCCCCAGCATTTT

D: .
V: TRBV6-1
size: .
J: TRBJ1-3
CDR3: CASSSRMKGGGPAGNTIYF
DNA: TGTGCCAGCTCCAGCCGGATGAAGGGGGGGGGGCCGGCTGGAAACACCATATATTTT

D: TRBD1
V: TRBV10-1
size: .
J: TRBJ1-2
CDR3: CASSPQGGNYGYTF
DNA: TGCGCCAGCAGTCCACAGGGGGGGAACTATGGCTACACCTTT

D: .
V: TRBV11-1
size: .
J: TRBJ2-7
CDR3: CASSRSYYEQYF
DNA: TGTGCCAGCAGCCGGAGTTACTACGAGCAGTACTTC

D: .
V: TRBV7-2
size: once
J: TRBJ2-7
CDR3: CASSLASGGYEQYF
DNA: TGTGCCAGCAGCTTAGCAAGCGGAGGCTACGAGCAGTACTTC

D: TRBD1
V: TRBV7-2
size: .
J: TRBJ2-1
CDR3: CASSLMGLFRETGETNEQFF
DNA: TGTGCCAGCAGCTTAATGGGTTTGTTCCGGGAGACAGGGGAGACAAATGAGCAGTTCTTC

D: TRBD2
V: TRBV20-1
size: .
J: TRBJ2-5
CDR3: CSAPGLAGGKTQYF
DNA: TGCAGTGCTCCGGGACTAGCGGGGGGGAAGACCCAGTACTTC

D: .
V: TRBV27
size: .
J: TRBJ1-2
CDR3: CASSFNIGSGYTF
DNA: TGTGCCAGCAGTTTTAATATAGGGAGTGGCTACACCTTC

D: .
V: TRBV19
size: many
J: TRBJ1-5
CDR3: CASSPSVGSNQPQHF
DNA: TGTGCCAGTAGTCCTTCAGTAGGTAGCAATCAGCCCCAGCATTTT

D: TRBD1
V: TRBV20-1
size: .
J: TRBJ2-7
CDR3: CSASYTDRAYFHYEQYF
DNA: TGCAGTGCTAGCTACACTGACAGGGCCTACTTTCACTACGAGCAGTACTTC

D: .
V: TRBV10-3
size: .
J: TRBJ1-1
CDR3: CAISAPNRAEAFF
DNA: TGTGCCATCAGTGCCCCAAATAGGGCTGAAGCTTTCTTT

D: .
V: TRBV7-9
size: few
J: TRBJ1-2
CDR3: CASSLTDGYTF
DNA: TGTGCCAGCAGCTTGACGGATGGCTACACCTTC

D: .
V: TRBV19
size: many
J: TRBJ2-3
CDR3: CASTPGSLGDTQYF
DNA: TGTGCCAGTACCCCCGGATCATTGGGAGATACGCAGTATTTT

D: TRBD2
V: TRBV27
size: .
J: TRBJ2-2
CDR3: CASSLALAGCGELFF
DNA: TGTGCCAGCAGTTTGGCTCTAGCGGGGTGCGGGGAGCTGTTTTTT

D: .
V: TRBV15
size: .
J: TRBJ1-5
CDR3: CATSREGNQPQHF
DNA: TGTGCCACCAGCAGGGAAGGGAATCAGCCCCAGCATTTT

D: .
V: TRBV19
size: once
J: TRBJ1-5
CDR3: CASSIGVPGDNQPQHF
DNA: TGTGCCAGTAGTATAGGGGTGCCGGGGGACAATCAGCCCCAGCATTTT

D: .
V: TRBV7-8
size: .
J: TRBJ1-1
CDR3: CASSVYGVNTEAFF
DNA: TGTGCCAGCAGCGTCTACGGGGTGAACACTGAAGCTTTCTTT

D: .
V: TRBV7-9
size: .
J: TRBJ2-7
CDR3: CASSHLGHFYEQYF
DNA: TGTGCCAGCAGCCATTTGGGACACTTTTACGAGCAGTACTTC

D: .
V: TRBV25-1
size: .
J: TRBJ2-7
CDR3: CASSGRHSGDEQYF
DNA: TGTGCCAGCAGTGGCCGACACTCGGGCGACGAGCAGTACTTC

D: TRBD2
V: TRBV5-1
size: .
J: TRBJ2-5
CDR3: CASSLGLAATVQETQYF
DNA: TGCGCCAGCAGCTTAGGACTAGCGGCGACGGTCCAAGAGACCCAGTACTTC

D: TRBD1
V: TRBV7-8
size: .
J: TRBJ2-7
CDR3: CASSLVRTGEQYF
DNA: TGTGCCAGCAGCTTAGTGAGGACAGGGGAGCAGTACTTC

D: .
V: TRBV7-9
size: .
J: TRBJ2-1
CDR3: CASSPGGTVYNEQFF
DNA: TGTGCCAGCAGCCCAGGCGGGACAGTATACAATGAGCAGTTCTTC

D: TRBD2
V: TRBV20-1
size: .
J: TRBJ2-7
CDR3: CSASEAGVSYEQYF
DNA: TGCAGTGCTAGCGAAGCGGGAGTGTCCTACGAGCAGTACTTC

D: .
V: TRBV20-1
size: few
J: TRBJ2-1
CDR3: CSAGTGTRSYNEQFF
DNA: TGCAGTGCTGGGACCGGGACGAGATCCTACAATGAGCAGTTCTTC

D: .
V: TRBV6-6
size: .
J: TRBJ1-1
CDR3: CASSYETGTNTEAFF
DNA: TGTGCCAGCAGTTACGAAACAGGCACGAACACTGAAGCTTTCTTT